Below are 11 T cell receptor beta chains sequenced from a single sample in a study of blood T cell repertoires in COVID-19. Clones were sequenced by immunoSEQ multiplex PCR, and TCRdb holds only the in-frame ones, with some missing. The sample consists of almost 90,000 clones, roughly 88% of them appearing once. Sequencing was done on a sample of peripheral blood. Receptors were obtained from a man at least 80 years old with acute or convalescent COVID-19.

The chain carries TRBV11-2 and TRBJ1-4; TRBD1 agrees at 7 bases. V gave up 5 bases and J gave up 5 bases; unmatched junction bases: 8. Looked up from germline, CDR1 is SGHAT and CDR2 is FQNNGV. The CDR3 extends over 15 amino acids. This CDR3 is CASSPRTGRNEKLFF. The CDR3 coding sequence is TGTGCCAGCAGCCCGCGGACAGGAAGGAATGAAAAACTGTTTTTT.

V is TRBV7-2 and J is TRBJ2-3; TRBD2 matches at 8 bases. The CDR3 sequence is 19 residues long. Germline CDR1 reads SGHTA; CDR2 reads FQGNSA. J lost 0 bases, V lost 5 bases, and 16 bases had no gene match. CDR3 nucleotides: TGTGCCAGCAGCCCCTCTAGAACTAGCGGCCCTTTCAGCACAGATACGCAGTATTTT. Translation: CASSPSRTSGPFSTDTQYF.

The V call is TRBV3-1 (or the pseudogene TRBV3-2), the J call TRBJ2-3, with TRBD1 identical over 8 bases. Germline CDR1 and CDR2: LGHDT and YNNKEL (reference sequence). V trimming: 3 bases; J trimming: 3 bases; junction bases outside the gene matches: 8. The length of the CDR3 is 16 residues. Here the CDR3 reads CASSHNDRGLTDTQYF. CDR3 nucleotide sequence: TGTGCCAGCAGCCACAATGACAGGGGATTGACAGATACGCAGTATTTT.

V and J are TRBV7-2 and TRBJ1-2, with no clear D. This CDR3 region has 12 residues. Germline CDR1 SGHTA, CDR2 FQGNSA. Trimming took 1 base from V and 6 from J, leaving 6 bases between them. This CDR3 reads CASSLVPDGYTF. CDR3 coding DNA: TGTGCCAGCAGCTTAGTCCCGGATGGCTACACCTTC.

This clone has only one observation. The chain recombines TRBV18 with TRBJ2-1; the match to TRBD1 covers 7 bases. Trimming removed 2 bases from V and 7 bases from J; junction bases left unmatched: 8. The CDR3 has 15 amino acids. CDR1 KGHSH and CDR2 LQKENI come from the germline V gene. The CDR3 nucleotides read TGTGCCAGCTCACCAAGACAGGGCGTCGGGAATGAGCAGTTCTTC. It specifies CASSPRQGVGNEQFF.

This chain links TRBV9 with TRBJ1-4; D uncertain. V lost 6 bases and J lost 0, with 12 bases in between. The CDR3 is 15 amino acids. Looked up from germline, CDR1 is SGDLS and CDR2 is YYNGEE. The CDR3 DNA reads as TGTGCCAGCAACCCGCTAGGAACAACTAATGAAAAACTGTTTTTT. It codes for CASNPLGTTNEKLFF.

Worth noting for this clone: Distinct nucleotide sequences in the sample also encode this CDR3. The chain uses TRBV28 and TRBJ1-1; D is unresolved. Per the germline V gene, CDR1 is MDHEN and CDR2 is SYDVKM. The V gene lost 2 bases and the J gene lost 1 base, with 8 bases spanning the gap. The CDR3 sequence is 14 residues long. CDR3 DNA sequence: TGTGCCAGCAGTTTACGGCAGGCGAACACTGAAGCTTTCTTT. Its protein product is CASSLRQANTEAFF. The whole variable domain, filled in from reference TRBV28 and TRBJ1-1, reads DVKVTQSSRYLVKRTGEKVFLECVQDMDHENMFWYRQDPGLGLRLIYFSYDVKMKEKGDIPEGYSVSREKKERFSLILESASTNQTSMYLCASSLRQANTEAFFGQGTRLTVV.

The CDR3 DNA reads as TGCGCCAGCAGTGGCCAGGGCTCCTACAATGAGCAGTTCTTC. Protein: CASSGQGSYNEQFF. The V and J genes are TRBV10-2 and TRBJ2-1, with a weak D call TRBD1 (5 bases). The germline V gene has CDR1 WSHSY and CDR2 SAAADI. This CDR3 spans 14 amino acids. The V gene lost 4 bases and the J gene lost 0 bases, with 7 bases spanning the gap.

V gene TRBV19 combines with J gene TRBJ1-2; D is unclear. There are 16 residues in the CDR3. CDR1 is LNHDA, CDR2 SQIVND, per germline (reference sequence). The V gene lost 3 bases and the J gene lost 1 base, with 15 bases spanning the gap. CDR3 DNA: TGTGCCAGTAGTATTACAACGGGGAGAGGTAACTATGGCTACACCTTC. Residues: CASSITTGRGNYGYTF.

The chain has TRBV5-1 and TRBJ1-1, with D tentatively TRBD1 (6 bases). V lost 4 bases, J lost 7 bases, and 17 bases lay in between. This CDR3 is 14 amino acids long. The germline CDR1 and CDR2 sequences are SGHRS and YFSETQ. For the CDR3, the DNA is TGCGCCAGCAGCCTCGTCCTGGGGACACTTGAAGCTTTCTTT. Protein: CASSLVLGTLEAFF. The whole variable domain, remainder taken from reference TRBV5-1 and TRBJ1-1, is KAGVTQTPRYLIKTRGQQVTLSCSPISGHRSVSWYQQTPGQGLQFLFEYFSETQRNKGNFPGRFSGRQFSNSRSEMNVSTLELGDSALYLCASSLVLGTLEAFFGQGTRLTVV.

J is TRBJ2-3 and V is TRBV6-9, with 14 bases fitting TRBD2. Losses at the gene ends were 7 bases for V and 2 bases for J; bases not matched to a gene: 8. CDR3 size: 17 residues. Germline assignment: CDR1 MNHGY and CDR2 SVAAGI. In DNA form, the CDR3 reads TGTGCCAGCACCGGGGGACTAGCGGGGGAACCCACAGATACGCAGTATTTT. Its protein product is CASTGGLAGEPTDTQYF.